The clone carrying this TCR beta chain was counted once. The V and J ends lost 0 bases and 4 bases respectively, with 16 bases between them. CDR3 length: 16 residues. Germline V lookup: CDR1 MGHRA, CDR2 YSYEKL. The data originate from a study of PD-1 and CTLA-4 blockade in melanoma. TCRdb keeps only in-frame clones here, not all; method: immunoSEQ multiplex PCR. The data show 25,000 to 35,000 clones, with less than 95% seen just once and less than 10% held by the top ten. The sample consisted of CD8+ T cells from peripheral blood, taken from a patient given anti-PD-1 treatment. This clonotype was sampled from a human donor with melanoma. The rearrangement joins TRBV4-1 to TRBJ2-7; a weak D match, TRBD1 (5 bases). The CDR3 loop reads CASSQDYASSGYEQYF. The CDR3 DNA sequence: TGCGCCAGCAGCCAAGATTACGCGAGCTCAGGGTACGAGCAGTACTTC.